One and the same sample provided the 19 T cell receptor beta chains below, sequenced in a study of blood T cells in healthy people across ages. A second about 7 to 12 cycle PCR used barcoded and J-beta primers. TCRdb used MiXCR to reprocess the 5' RACE reads, holding one entry per CDR3 protein. Of some 900,000 distinct CDR3 sequences listed, around 48% are singletons. Sequencing used blood. These receptors originate from a man aged 30 to 45 in good health.

In its sample, this clonotype was seen a few times. The chain is built from TRBV2 and TRBJ1-2, with D hard to call. Germline V lookup: CDR1 SNHLY, CDR2 FYNNEI. V was trimmed by 2 bases and J by 4 bases, leaving 17 bases between them. The CDR3 sequence is 16 residues long. In nucleotides, the CDR3 is TGTGCCAGCAGTGAATCAACGGGGAGACGGAGCTATGGCTACACCTTC. Amino acid sequence: CASSESTGRRSYGYTF. The full variable domain, completed using reference TRBV2 and TRBJ1-2, is EPEVTQTPSHQVTQMGQEVILRCVPISNHLYFYWYRQILGQKVEFLVSFYNNEISEKSEIFDDQFSVERPDGSNFTLKIRSTKLEDSAMYFCASSESTGRRSYGYTFGSGTRLTVV.

This chain uses TRBV29-1 with TRBJ1-4; possible D gene TRBD1, 6 bases. V lost 5 bases to trimming and J lost 5 bases, with 18 bases between them. The CDR3 totals 15 residues. CDR1 and CDR2 (germline): SQVTM, ANQGSEA. The CDR3, as DNA: TGCAGCGTTAAACCCGTGAGGGGGGGAAATGAAAAACTGTTTTTT. Protein: CSVKPVRGGNEKLFF. The variable domain in full, completed from reference TRBV29-1 and TRBJ1-4, reads SAVISQKPSRDICQRGTSLTIQCQVDSQVTMMFWYRQQPGQSLTLIATANQGSEATYESGFVIDKFPISRPNLTFSTLTVSNMSPEDSSIYLCSVKPVRGGNEKLFFGSGTQLSVL.

The sample holds a few counts of this clonotype. The chain couples TRBV11-2 to TRBJ1-2; D is uncertain. CDR1 and CDR2 (germline): SGHAT, FQNNGV. V dropped 6 bases and J dropped 6 bases, with 14 bases sitting between them. The CDR3 loop spans 13 amino acids. This CDR3 is CASSRNGGDGYTF. The CDR3 region has the DNA TGTGCCAGCAGTCGTAACGGCGGGGATGGCTACACCTTC.

The chain links TRBV2 to TRBJ2-7, with 7 bases that match TRBD2. CDR1 is SNHLY, CDR2 FYNNEI, per germline. Trimming removed 4 bases from V and 2 bases from J; junction bases left unmatched: 2. The CDR3 spans 13 residues. CDR3 nucleotides: TGTGCCAGCAGTGTGACTAGCCCCTACGAGCAGTACTTC. Protein: CASSVTSPYEQYF.

Notes on this clonotype: A read error may produce the germline difference seen at one junction end. The rearrangement joins TRBV5-6 to TRBJ1-5; TRBD1 matches 7 bases. The CDR3 spans 14 residues. Germline-derived CDR1 and CDR2 are SGHDT and YYEEEE. The DNA of the CDR3 is TGTGCCAGCAGCAGTACAGGGGTTGACCAGCCCCACCATTTT. Translating it yields CASSSTGVDQPHHF.

The genes are TRBV4-1 and TRBJ2-7, with 7 bases identical to TRBD1. CDR1 and CDR2 from the germline V gene are MGHRA and YSYEKL. The V and J ends lost 1 base and 3 bases, in that order; junction bases with no gene match: 6. This CDR3 region has 15 residues. The CDR3 DNA follows: TGCGCCAGCAGCCAAGCCCATCCAGGGGGCTACGAGCAGTACTTC. It yields the protein CASSQAHPGGYEQYF.

The gene calls are TRBV6-2 or TRBV6-3 and TRBJ2-3; 12 positions agree with TRBD1. This CDR3 has 16 residues. The trim removed 4 bases at V and 5 bases at J, leaving 7 bases unmatched. The germline V gene encodes CDR1 MNHEY and CDR2 SVGEGT. The CDR3 coding sequence is TGTGCCAGCAGTTCCCGGGACAGGGGGCAAGGAGATACGCAGTATTTT. This codes for CASSSRDRGQGDTQYF.

This clonotype came up many times. The rearrangement joins TRBV11-1 to TRBJ2-1; perhaps D is TRBD1 or TRBD2 (6 bases each). V dropped 5 bases and J dropped 1 base, with 18 bases sitting between them. The CDR3 length is 17 residues. The germline V gene encodes CDR1 SGHAT and CDR2 FQDESV (reference sequence). Here the CDR3 DNA reads TGTGCCAGCAGCAATCGGTTTCGGGGGCGGTCCTACAATGAGCAGTTCTTC. It is translated as CASSNRFRGRSYNEQFF.

The chain combines TRBV7-9 with TRBJ1-6; the D gene is possibly TRBD1 (6 bases). The V end lost 3 bases, the J end lost 0 bases, and 12 bases lay between the germline ends. Germline lookup yields CDR1 SEHNR and CDR2 FQNEAQ (reference sequence). There are 17 residues in the CDR3. The CDR3 bases are TGTGCCAGCAGCTTGGGGGGCAGAAACTCCTATAATTCACCCCTCCACTTT. Protein product: CASSLGGRNSYNSPLHF. The variable domain in full, with the rest retrieved from reference TRBV7-9 and TRBJ1-6, is DTGVSQNPRHKITKRGQNVTFRCDPISEHNRLYWYRQTLGQGPEFLTYFQNEAQLEKSRLLSDRFSAERPKGSFSTLEIQRTEQGDSAMYLCASSLGGRNSYNSPLHFGNGTRLTVT.

The genes are TRBV30 and TRBJ1-5; 11 bases fit TRBD1. Germline CDR1 reads GTSNPN; CDR2 reads SVGIG (reference sequence). V trimming: 2 bases; J trimming: 7 bases; junction bases outside the gene matches: 4. The CDR3 sequence is 14 residues long. The CDR3 reads CAWSSGTGGQPQHF. The CDR3 coding sequence is TGTGCCTGGAGTTCCGGGACAGGGGGGCAGCCCCAGCATTTT.

There are a few counts of this clonotype. In nucleotides, the CDR3 is TGTGCCAGCAGTTTCGGGACAGGGGTCCAAGAGACCCAGTACTTC. This sequence encodes CASSFGTGVQETQYF. V and J are TRBV28 and TRBJ2-5; 10 bases map to TRBD1. The CDR3 sequence is 15 residues long. V gave up 3 bases and J gave up 1 base; unmatched junction bases: 2. Germline V gives CDR1 MDHEN, CDR2 SYDVKM.

This clonotype was seen more than once but under ten times. The chain couples TRBV9 to TRBJ2-3; D is possibly TRBD2 (5 bases). V dropped 4 bases and J dropped 1 base, with 13 bases sitting between them. The germline CDR1 and CDR2 sequences are SGDLS and YYNGEE. This CDR3 comprises 15 residues. The CDR3 sequence: CASSRGFEGTDTQYF. CDR3 coding DNA: TGTGCCAGCAGCAGAGGGTTTGAGGGCACAGATACGCAGTATTTT.

This clonotype has a single count. This chain joins TRBV2 and TRBJ1-6, with D possibly TRBD1 on 6 matching bases. Germline CDR1 is SNHLY and CDR2 is FYNNEI. The CDR3 runs to 15 residues. The V end was cut by 4 bases, the J end by 10 bases, with 17 bases between. CDR3 region: CASSAAQGSRSPLHF. Here the CDR3 DNA reads TGTGCCAGCAGTGCCGCACAGGGAAGTCGATCACCCCTCCACTTT.

In its sample, this clonotype was seen a few times. The genes are TRBV6-5 and TRBJ2-2; 7 bases are a match to TRBD1. CDR3 length: 16 amino acids. V lost 4 bases and J lost 0; bases outside the gene matches: 5. Germline CDR1 is MNHEY and CDR2 is SVGAGI. Written as DNA, the CDR3 is TGTGCCAGCAGTTTCTCAGGGGGTGCGAACACCGGGGAGCTGTTTTTT. Encoded protein: CASSFSGGANTGELFF.

This clonotype was counted between two and nine times. The rearrangement joins TRBV29-1 to TRBJ2-5, with no clear D. CDR3 length: 14 residues. V lost 3 bases and J 3 bases, leaving 14 bases between the germline ends. Per germline, CDR1 SQVTM and CDR2 ANQGSEA. The CDR3 region is CSVEPALRKETQYF. In nucleotides, the CDR3 is TGCAGCGTTGAGCCCGCGTTGCGAAAAGAGACCCAGTACTTC.

This clonotype was observed a handful of times. The chain employs TRBV6-5 and TRBJ2-1, with TRBD2 matching over 7 bases. Germline assignment: CDR1 MNHEY and CDR2 SVGAGI. The J segment lost 0 bases and the V segment lost 2 bases, leaving 7 bases of the junction unmatched. The CDR3 is made up of 17 amino acids. CDR3 bases: TGTGCCAGCAGTTACGGCGGGGGTTCGAGCTCCTACAATGAGCAGTTCTTC. This codes for CASSYGGGSSSYNEQFF.

In its sample, this clonotype was seen a few times. This chain connects TRBV4-3 to TRBJ2-1; possibly TRBD2 for D (5 bases). The CDR3 extends over 15 amino acids. Germline V CDR1 and CDR2: LGHNA, YSLEER. The V gene lost 3 bases and the J gene lost 3 bases, with 12 bases spanning the gap. CDR3 DNA sequence: TGCGCCAGCAGCCATCATACCGGGGACTACAATGAGCAGTTCTTC. It codes for CASSHHTGDYNEQFF.

The chain links TRBV21-1 to TRBJ2-6. TRBV21-1 has pseudogene status. CDR3 length equals 16 residues. This CDR3 reads CASSSERLLGANVLTF. The DNA for the CDR3 is TGTGCCAGCAGCAGTGAACGTCTCTTGGGGGCCAACGTCCTGACTTTC.

On this clonotype: Compared with germline, one end of the junction differs, possibly owing to a read error. This rearrangement joins TRBV4-3 to TRBJ2-4, with 11 bases matching TRBD1. This CDR3 has 15 amino acids. From germline, CDR1 is LGHNA and CDR2 YSLEER. CDR3: CASSRDRGYENSQYF. DNA for the CDR3: TGCGCCAGCAGCCGGGACAGGGGGTACGAAAACAGTCAGTACTTC.